The following is a TCR beta chain sequence with its context. Source study methods: Scientists estimated how many nucleated cells there were by amplifying reference gene primers. The repertoire was sequenced with immunoSEQ multiplex PCR; TCRdb's copy has only in-frame clones and lacks some. Clonal size and the V and J genes are those of that table, whereas D and trimming came from the DNA. Among 90,000 to 110,000 clones, less than 90% were seen once, and the ten largest hold around a sixth. This specimen belongs to a study of blood T cell repertoires in COVID-19. On the study more broadly: The study drew acute and convalescent COVID-19 samples from the United States, Italy and Spain. Nucleic acid was either cDNA or gDNA, and it came from T cells, B-cell-depleted T cells, or PBMCs.

What was sequenced was peripheral blood. This TCR derives from a woman aged 60 to 75 with acute or convalescent COVID-19.

The CDR3 nucleotides are TGTGCCAGCAGTCGGCGGCCAGGGTCCTACAATGAGCAGTTCTTC. Translation: CASSRRPGSYNEQFF. The V gene is TRBV6-5, the J gene TRBJ2-1, with a tentative D call TRBD1 (5 bases). Germline assignment: CDR1 MNHEY and CDR2 SVGAGI. V was pared by 5 bases and J by 1 base, with 12 bases between. The CDR3 extends over 15 amino acids.